This TCR beta chain originates from a study of cytomegalovirus exposure and HLA in healthy donors. As for this clone: Compared with germline, one end of the junction differs, possibly owing to a read error.

CDR3 size: 14 residues. Germline V gene sequence: CDR1 SQVTM, CDR2 ANQGSEA. PCR employed 60 Vbeta and 13 Jbeta primers. Generated by immunoSEQ multiplex PCR, the TCRdb table keeps only in-frame clones and is missing some. This table holds roughly 40,000 clones. The genes are TRBV29-1 and TRBJ1-2; perhaps TRBD1 as D (6 bases). The receptor comes from a man in his forties in good health and CMV-seropositive. The specimen sequenced was PBMCs. The chain's CDR3 is CSAEDAGDAYGYTF. DNA of the CDR3: TGCAGCGCTGAAGATGCAGGGGACGCTTATGGCTACACCTTC.